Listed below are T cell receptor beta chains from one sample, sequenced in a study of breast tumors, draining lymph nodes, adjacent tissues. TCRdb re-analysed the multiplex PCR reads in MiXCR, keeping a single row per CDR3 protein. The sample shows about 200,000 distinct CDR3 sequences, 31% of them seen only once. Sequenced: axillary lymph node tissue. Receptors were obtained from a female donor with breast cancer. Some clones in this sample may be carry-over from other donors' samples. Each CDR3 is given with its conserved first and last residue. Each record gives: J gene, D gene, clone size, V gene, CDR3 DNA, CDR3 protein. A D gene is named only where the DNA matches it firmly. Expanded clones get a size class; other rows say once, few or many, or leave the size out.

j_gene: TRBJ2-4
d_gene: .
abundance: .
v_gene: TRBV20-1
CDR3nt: TGCAGTGCTAGAGATTGGGGGGAGGCAACCGGGGACATTCAGTACTTC
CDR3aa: CSARDWGEATGDIQYF

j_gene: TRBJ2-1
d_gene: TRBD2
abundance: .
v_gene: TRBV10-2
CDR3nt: TGCGCCAGCACCGAGTCTCGGACTAGCGGGGGGGCATATGAGCAGTTCTTC
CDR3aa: CASTESRTSGGAYEQFF

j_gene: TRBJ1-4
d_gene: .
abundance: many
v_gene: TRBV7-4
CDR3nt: TGTGCCAGCAGCTGCACTTTGAATGAAAAACTGTTTTTT
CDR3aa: CASSCTLNEKLFF

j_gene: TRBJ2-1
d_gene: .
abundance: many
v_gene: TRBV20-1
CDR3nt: TGCAGTGCTACTCGGACAGCCGGCAGAACTCAGTTCTTC
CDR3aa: CSATRTAGRTQFF

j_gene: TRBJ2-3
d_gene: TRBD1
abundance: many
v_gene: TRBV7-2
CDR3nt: TGTGCCAGCAGCTCCCAAGGGACAGGGCGCACAGATACGCAGTATTTT
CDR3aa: CASSSQGTGRTDTQYF

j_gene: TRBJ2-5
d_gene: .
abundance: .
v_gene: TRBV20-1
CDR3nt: TGCAGTGCTAACGTAGGGGGGGGGCACCAAGAGACCCAGTACTTC
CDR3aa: CSANVGGGHQETQYF

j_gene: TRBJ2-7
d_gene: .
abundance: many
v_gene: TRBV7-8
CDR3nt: TGTGCCAGCAGCTTAGGCATAGGGGGGAGCTCCTACGAGCAGTACTTC
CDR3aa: CASSLGIGGSSYEQYF

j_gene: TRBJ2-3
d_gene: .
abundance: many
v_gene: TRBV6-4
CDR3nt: TGTGCCAGCAGTGTTTCATACGCCACAGATACGCAGTATTTT
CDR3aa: CASSVSYATDTQYF

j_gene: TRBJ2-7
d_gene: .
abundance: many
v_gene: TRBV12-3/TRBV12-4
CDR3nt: TGTGCCAGCACCTCCGGCGCCCTGGCCGAGCAGTACTTC
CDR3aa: CASTSGALAEQYF

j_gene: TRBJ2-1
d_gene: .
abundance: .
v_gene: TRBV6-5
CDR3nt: TGCGCCACCAGTCACCCGGAAAGGGTGAATGAGCAGTTCTTC
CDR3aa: CATSHPERVNEQFF

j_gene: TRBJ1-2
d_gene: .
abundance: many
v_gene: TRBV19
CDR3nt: TGTGCCAGTAGTATAAAGAGGATAGACGGTGGCTACACCTTC
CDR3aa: CASSIKRIDGGYTF

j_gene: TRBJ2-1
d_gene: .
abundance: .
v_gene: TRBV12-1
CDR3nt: TGTGCCAGCAGCTTTGCGGTAGCGGGCGCCCTTGGTAATGAGCAGTTCTTC
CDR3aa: CASSFAVAGALGNEQFF

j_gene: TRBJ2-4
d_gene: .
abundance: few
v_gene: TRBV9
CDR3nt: TGTGCCAGCAGCGTAGGGGCAGGGGGAGGCAAAAACATTCAGTACTTC
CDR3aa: CASSVGAGGGKNIQYF

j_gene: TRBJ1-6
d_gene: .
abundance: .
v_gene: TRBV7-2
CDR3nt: TGTGCCTGCAGTGCTCCCGCGCAGGGAAATTCACCCCTCCACTTT
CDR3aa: CACSAPAQGNSPLHF

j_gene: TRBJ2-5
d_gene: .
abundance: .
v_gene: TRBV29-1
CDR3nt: TGCAGCAGGGCGGCTGAGACCCAGTACTTC
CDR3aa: CSRAAETQYF

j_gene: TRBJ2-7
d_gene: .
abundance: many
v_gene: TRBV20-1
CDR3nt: TGCAGTGCCCCCCTGACTAGTCCCCCTAAGGAGCAGTACTTC
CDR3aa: CSAPLTSPPKEQYF

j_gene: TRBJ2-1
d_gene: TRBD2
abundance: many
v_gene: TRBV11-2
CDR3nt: TGTGCCAGTGACCATATTAGAAGCGGGAGGGCCGGGAGCAATGAGCAGTTCTTC
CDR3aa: CASDHIRSGRAGSNEQFF

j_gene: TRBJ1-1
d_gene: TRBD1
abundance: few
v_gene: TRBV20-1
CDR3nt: TGCAGTGCTAGATCGGGACAGGGGGTCTCTGAAGCTTTCTTT
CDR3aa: CSARSGQGVSEAFF

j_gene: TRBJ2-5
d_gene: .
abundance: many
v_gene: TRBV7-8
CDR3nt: TGTGCCAGCAGCGGTGTGAGGGGCCAAGAGACCCAGTACTTC
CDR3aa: CASSGVRGQETQYF

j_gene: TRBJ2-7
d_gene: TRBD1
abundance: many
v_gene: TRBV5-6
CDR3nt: TGTGCCAGCACCTCTGGGGACAGTGAGCCTAGGGAGCAGTACTTC
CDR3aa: CASTSGDSEPREQYF

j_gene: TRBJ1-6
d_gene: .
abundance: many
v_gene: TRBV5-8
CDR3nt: TGTGCCAGCAGCTTGGATCGGATACCTCGGATGCTCTTT
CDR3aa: CASSLDRIPRMLF

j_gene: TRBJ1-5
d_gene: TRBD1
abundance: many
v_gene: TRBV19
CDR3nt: TGTGCCAGTAGGATCCGGGACAGGGGACGCAATCAGCCCCAGCATTTT
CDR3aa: CASRIRDRGRNQPQHF

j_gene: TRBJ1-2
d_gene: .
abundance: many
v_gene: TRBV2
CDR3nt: TGTGCCAGCAGTGAAAGGGTTAACTATGGCTACACCTTC
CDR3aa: CASSERVNYGYTF

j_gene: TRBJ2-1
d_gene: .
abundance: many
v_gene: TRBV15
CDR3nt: TGTGCCACCAGCAGAGATCCATCTACAGGGTCATACAATGAGCAGTTCTTC
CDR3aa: CATSRDPSTGSYNEQFF

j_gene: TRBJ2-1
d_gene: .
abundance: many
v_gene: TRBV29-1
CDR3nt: TGCAGCGGTGGCGAGGTTGAGCAGTTCTTC
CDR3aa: CSGGEVEQFF

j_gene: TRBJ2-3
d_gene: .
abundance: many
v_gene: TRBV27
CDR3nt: TGTGCCAGCAAGAGGAGGTCTAGCACAGATACGCAGTATTTT
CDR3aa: CASKRRSSTDTQYF

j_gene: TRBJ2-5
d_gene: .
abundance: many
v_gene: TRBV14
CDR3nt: TGTGCCAGCAGCCGGCTCGACAGTCGAGAGACCCAGTACTTC
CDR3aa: CASSRLDSRETQYF

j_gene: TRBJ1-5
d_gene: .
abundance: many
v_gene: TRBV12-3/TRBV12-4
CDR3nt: TGTGCCAGCCGTCGGGGGTGGGCCAATCAGCCCCAGCATTTT
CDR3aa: CASRRGWANQPQHF

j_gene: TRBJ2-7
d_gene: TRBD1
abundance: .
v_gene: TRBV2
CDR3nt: TGTGCCAGCAGTCCGACAGGGGCCCACGAGCAGTACTTC
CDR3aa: CASSPTGAHEQYF

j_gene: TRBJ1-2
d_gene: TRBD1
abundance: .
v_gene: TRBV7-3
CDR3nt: TGTGCCAGCAGCTTGGGCGGCATGGGACAGGGGGACTATGGCTACACCTTC
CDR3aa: CASSLGGMGQGDYGYTF

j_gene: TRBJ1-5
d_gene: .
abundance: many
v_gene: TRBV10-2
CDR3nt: TGCGCCAGCAGAGCTCAGGGGAACAATCAGCCCCAGCATTTT
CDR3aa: CASRAQGNNQPQHF

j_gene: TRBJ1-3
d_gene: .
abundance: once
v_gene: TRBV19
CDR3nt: TGTGCCAGTAGCCCCAGGGGTGACACCATATATTTT
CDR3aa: CASSPRGDTIYF

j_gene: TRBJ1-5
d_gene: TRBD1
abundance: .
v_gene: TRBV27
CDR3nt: TGTGCCAGCGGACCGGGACAGGGTGCTCAGCCCCAGCATTTT
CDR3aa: CASGPGQGAQPQHF

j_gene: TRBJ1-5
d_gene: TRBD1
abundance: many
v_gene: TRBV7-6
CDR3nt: TGTGCCAGCAGCAGAACAGGGGATAGCAATCAGCCCCAGCATTTT
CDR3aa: CASSRTGDSNQPQHF

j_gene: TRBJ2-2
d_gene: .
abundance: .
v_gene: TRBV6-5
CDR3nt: TGTGCCAGCAGTTACAGGGGGTTGAAGAACACCGGGGAGCTGTTTTTT
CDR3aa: CASSYRGLKNTGELFF

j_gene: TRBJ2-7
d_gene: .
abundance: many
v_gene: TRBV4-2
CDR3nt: TGTGCCAGCAGCCGAAGGTTAGGTTACGAGCAGTACTTC
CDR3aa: CASSRRLGYEQYF

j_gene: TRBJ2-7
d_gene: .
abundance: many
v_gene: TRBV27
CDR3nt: TGTGCCAGCAAGAGGGGCCGTCAGAACTACGAGCAGTACTTC
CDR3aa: CASKRGRQNYEQYF

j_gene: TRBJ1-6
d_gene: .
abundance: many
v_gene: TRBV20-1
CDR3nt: TGCAGTGCTAGACCAGGGAGCTCCTATAATTCACCCCTCCACTTT
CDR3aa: CSARPGSSYNSPLHF

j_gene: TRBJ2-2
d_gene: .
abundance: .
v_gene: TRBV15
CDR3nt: TGTGCCACCTGCAGTGCCCAGACCCTGCGGACCGGGGAGCTGTTTTTT
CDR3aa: CATCSAQTLRTGELFF

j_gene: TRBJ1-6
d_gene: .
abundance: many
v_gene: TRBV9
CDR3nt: TGTGCCAGCAGCCGTTTAGGTCTTTCACCCCTCCACTTT
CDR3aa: CASSRLGLSPLHF

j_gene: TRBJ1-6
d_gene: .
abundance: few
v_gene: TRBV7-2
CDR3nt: TGTGCCAGCAGCTTAGGGACAGTTAATTCACCCCTCCACTTT
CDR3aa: CASSLGTVNSPLHF

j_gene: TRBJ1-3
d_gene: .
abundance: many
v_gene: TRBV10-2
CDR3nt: TGCGCCAGCAGTGATTCAGGGCATGGAAACACCATATATTTT
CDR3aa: CASSDSGHGNTIYF